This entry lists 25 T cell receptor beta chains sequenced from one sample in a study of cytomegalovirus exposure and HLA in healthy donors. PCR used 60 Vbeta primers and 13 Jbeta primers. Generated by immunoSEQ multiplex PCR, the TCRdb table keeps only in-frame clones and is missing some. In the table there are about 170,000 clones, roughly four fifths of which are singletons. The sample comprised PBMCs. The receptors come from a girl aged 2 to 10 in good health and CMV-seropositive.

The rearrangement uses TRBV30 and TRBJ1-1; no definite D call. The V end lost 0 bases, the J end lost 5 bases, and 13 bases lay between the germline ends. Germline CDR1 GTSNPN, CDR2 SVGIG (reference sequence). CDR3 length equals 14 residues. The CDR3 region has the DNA TGTGCCTGGAGTGTTTTACAAAAATCAACTGAAGCTTTCTTT. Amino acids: CAWSVLQKSTEAFF. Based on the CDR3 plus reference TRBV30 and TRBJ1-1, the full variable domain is SQTIHQWPATLVQPVGSPLSLECTVEGTSNPNLYWYRQAAGRGLQLLFYSVGIGQISSEVPQNLSASRPQDRQFILSSKKLLLSDSGFYLCAWSVLQKSTEAFFGQGTRLTVV.

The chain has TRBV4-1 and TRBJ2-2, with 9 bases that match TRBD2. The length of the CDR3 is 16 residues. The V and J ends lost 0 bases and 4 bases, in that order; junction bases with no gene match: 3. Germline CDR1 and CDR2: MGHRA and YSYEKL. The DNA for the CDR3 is TGCGCCAGCAGCCAAGAGTGGACTAGCGTCACCGGGGAGCTGTTTTTT. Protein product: CASSQEWTSVTGELFF.

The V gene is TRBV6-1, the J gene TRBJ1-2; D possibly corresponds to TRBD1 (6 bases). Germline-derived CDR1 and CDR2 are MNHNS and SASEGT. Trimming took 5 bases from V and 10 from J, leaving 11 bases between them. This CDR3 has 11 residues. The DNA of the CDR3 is TGTGCCAGCAGTAGACAGGTTTCCTACACCTTC. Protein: CASSRQVSYTF.

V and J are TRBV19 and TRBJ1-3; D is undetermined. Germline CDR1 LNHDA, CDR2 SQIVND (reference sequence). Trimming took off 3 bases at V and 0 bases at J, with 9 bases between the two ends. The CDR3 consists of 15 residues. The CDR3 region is CASSIPGDSGNTIYF. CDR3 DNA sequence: TGTGCCAGTAGTATCCCCGGTGACTCTGGAAACACCATATATTTT.

Here the CDR3 DNA reads TGTGCCTGGAGCGCTCGACAGGGGGAGGACTATGGCTACACCTTC. As protein: CAWSARQGEDYGYTF. The chain links TRBV30 to TRBJ1-2; 9 nucleotides match TRBD1. V trimming: 3 bases; J trimming: 3 bases; junction bases outside the gene matches: 8. Germline V gene sequence: CDR1 GTSNPN, CDR2 SVGIG (reference sequence). This CDR3 is 15 amino acids long.

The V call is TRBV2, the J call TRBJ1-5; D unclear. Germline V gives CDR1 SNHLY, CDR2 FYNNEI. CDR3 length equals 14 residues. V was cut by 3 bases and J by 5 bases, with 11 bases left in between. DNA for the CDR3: TGTGCCAGCAGTGACGAGGGTAGGGATCAGCCCCAGCATTTT. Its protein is CASSDEGRDQPQHF.

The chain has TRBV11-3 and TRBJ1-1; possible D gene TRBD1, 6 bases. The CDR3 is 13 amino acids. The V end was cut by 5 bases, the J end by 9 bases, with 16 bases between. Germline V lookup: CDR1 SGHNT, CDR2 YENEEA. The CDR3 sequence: CASSRGLGHKAFF. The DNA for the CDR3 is TGTGCCAGCAGCCGCGGGTTGGGACACAAAGCTTTCTTT.

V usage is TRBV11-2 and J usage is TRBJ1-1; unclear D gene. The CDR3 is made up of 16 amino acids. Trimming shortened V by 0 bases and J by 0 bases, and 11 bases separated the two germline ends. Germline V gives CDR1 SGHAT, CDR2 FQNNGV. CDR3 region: CASSLDGDRLNTEAFF. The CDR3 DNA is TGTGCCAGCAGCTTAGACGGGGATCGCTTGAACACTGAAGCTTTCTTT.

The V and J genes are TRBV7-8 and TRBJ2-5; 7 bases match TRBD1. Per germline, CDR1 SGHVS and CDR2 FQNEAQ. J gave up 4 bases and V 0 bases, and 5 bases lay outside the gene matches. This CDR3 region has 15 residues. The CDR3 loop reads CASSLAQGIGETQYF. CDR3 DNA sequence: TGTGCCAGCAGCTTAGCACAGGGGATCGGAGAGACCCAGTACTTC.

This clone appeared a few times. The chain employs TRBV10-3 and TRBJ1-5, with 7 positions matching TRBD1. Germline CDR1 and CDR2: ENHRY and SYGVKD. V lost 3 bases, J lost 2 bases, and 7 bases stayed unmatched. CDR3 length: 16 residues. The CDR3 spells CAISEKQGVGNQPQHF. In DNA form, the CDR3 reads TGTGCCATCAGTGAAAAGCAGGGGGTGGGCAATCAGCCCCAGCATTTT.

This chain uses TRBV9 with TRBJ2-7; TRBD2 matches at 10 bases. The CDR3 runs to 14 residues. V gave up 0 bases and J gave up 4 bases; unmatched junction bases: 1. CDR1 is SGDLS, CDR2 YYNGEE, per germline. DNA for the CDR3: TGTGCCAGCAGCGTAGAACTAGCGGGATACGAGCAGTACTTC. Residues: CASSVELAGYEQYF.

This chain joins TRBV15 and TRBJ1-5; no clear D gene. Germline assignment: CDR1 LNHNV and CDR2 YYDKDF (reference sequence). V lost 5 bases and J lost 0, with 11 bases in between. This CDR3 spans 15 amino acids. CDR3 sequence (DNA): TGTGCCACCAGCGGAAGACGGGATAGCAATCAGCCCCAGCATTTT. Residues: CATSGRRDSNQPQHF.

CDR3 bases: TGTGCCTGGATTGAATTCGGACGGACTTATGGCTACACCTTC. Translation gives CAWIEFGRTYGYTF. The gene calls are TRBV30 and TRBJ1-2; D unclear. V dropped 4 bases and J dropped 5 bases, with 17 bases sitting between them. This CDR3 is built from 14 residues. CDR1 and CDR2 from the germline V gene are GTSNPN and SVGIG (reference sequence).

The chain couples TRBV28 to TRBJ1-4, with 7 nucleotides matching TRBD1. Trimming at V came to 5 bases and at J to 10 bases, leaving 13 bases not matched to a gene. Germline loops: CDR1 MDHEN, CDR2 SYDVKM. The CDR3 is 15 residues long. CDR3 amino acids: CASSNLGQAIGKLFF. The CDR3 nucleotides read TGTGCCAGCAGTAACTTAGGACAGGCCATCGGAAAACTGTTTTTT.

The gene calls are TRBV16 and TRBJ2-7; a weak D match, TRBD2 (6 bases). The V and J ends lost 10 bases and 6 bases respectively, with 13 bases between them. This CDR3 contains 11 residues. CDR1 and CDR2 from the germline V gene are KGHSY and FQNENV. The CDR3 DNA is TGTGCCACCCGGAGGGGCACCGAGCAGTACTTC. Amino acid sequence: CATRRGTEQYF.

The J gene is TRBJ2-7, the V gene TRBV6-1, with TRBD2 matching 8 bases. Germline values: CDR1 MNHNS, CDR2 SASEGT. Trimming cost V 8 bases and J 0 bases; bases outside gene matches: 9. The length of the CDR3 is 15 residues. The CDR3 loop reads CASLSGGVLSYEQYF. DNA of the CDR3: TGTGCCAGCCTCTCGGGGGGGGTCCTCTCCTACGAGCAGTACTTC.

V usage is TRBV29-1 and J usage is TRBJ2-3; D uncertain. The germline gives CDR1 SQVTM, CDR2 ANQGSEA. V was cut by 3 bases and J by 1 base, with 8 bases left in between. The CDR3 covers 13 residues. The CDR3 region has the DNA TGCAGCGTTGATCCTGAGGGCACAGATACGCAGTATTTT. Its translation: CSVDPEGTDTQYF.

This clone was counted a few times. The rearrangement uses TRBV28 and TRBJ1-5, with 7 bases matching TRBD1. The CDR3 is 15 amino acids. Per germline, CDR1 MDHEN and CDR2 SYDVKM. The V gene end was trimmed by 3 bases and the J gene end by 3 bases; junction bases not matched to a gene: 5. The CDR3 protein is CASSFVRGLNQPQHF. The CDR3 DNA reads TGTGCCAGCAGTTTTGTAAGGGGGCTCAATCAGCCCCAGCATTTT. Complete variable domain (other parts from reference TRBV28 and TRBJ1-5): DVKVTQSSRYLVKRTGEKVFLECVQDMDHENMFWYRQDPGLGLRLIYFSYDVKMKEKGDIPEGYSVSREKKERFSLILESASTNQTSMYLCASSFVRGLNQPQHFGDGTRLSIL.

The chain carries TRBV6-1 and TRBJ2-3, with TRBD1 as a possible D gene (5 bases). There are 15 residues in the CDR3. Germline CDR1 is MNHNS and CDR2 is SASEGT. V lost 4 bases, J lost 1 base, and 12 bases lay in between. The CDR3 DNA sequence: TGTGCCAGCAGTGTACAGGCGACCGGCACAGATACGCAGTATTTT. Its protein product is CASSVQATGTDTQYF.

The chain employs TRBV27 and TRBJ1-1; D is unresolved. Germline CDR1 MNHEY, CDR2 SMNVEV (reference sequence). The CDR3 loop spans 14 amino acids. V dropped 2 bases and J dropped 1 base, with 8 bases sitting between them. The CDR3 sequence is CASSLGRSNTEAFF. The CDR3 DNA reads TGTGCCAGCAGTTTAGGCAGATCGAACACTGAAGCTTTCTTT.

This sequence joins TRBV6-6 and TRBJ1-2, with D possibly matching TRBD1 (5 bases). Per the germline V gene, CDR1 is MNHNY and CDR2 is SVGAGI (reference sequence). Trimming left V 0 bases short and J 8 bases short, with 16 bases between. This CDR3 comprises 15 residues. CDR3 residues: CASSYSNGQGQGYTF. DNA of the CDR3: TGTGCCAGCAGTTACTCGAATGGGCAGGGCCAGGGCTACACCTTC.

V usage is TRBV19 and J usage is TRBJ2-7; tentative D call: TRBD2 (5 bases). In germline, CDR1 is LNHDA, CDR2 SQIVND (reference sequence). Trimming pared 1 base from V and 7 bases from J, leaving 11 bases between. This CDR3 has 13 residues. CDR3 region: CASSIAPTGEQYF. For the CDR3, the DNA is TGTGCCAGTAGTATAGCGCCGACGGGGGAGCAGTACTTC.

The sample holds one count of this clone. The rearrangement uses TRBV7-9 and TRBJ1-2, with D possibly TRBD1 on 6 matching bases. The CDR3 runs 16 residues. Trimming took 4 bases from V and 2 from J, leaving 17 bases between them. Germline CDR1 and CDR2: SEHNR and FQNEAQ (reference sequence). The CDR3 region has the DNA TGTGCCAGCAGCTCTTTTGCGGGGGCGCAGAACTATGGCTACACCTTC. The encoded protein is CASSSFAGAQNYGYTF.

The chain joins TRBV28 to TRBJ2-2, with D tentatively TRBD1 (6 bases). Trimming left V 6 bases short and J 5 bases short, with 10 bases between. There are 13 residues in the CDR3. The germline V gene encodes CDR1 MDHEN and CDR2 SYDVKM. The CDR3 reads CASRQGATGELFF. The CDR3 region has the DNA TGTGCCAGCAGACAGGGTGCGACCGGGGAGCTGTTTTTT.

The CDR3: CASSTQGRSYEQYF. The CDR3 DNA reads TGTGCCAGTAGTACCCAGGGGCGCTCCTACGAGCAGTACTTC. The chain couples TRBV19 to TRBJ2-7; D is perhaps TRBD1 (6 bases). The CDR3 extends over 14 amino acids. The germline V gene encodes CDR1 LNHDA and CDR2 SQIVND (reference sequence). V was shortened by 4 bases and J by 0 bases, with 10 bases between the two germline ends.